The present T cell receptor (beta chain) was sequenced within a study of blood T cell repertoires in COVID-19. Per the germline V gene, CDR1 is SGHTS and CDR2 is YDEGEE. The CDR3 sequence is 13 residues long. Trimming removed 6 bases from V and 7 bases from J; junction bases left unmatched: 10. Only in-frame clones appear in the TCRdb table, and some are missing; sequencing was by immunoSEQ multiplex PCR. The top ten clones hold around 6.9% of a sample with 55,000 or so clones, about 89% of them seen once. The J gene is TRBJ2-7, the V gene TRBV5-8; the match to TRBD1 covers 7 bases. What was sequenced was peripheral blood. This receptor was identified in a man in his 60s with active or convalescent COVID-19. CDR3 bases: TGTGCCAGCACCGCGGACAGGTTTCGGGAGCAGTACTTC. It encodes CASTADRFREQYF.